This T cell receptor (beta chain) comes out of a study of T cells after yellow fever vaccination. Study-wide context: It was SMART-Seq v4 Ultra Low Input that prepared the fractions with low cell numbers. The study's findings and limits: Peak timing came faster in the weaker secondary response, day 5 versus 15. Most clones from primary vaccination resurfaced after the booster (about 95% CD4, around 90% CD8). FACS-sorted repertoires could harbor abundant contaminating bulk-population clonotypes.

Worth noting for this clonotype: The antigen remains undetermined.

MiXCR was run by TCRdb on the 5' RACE reads, yielding one entry per CDR3 protein. The repertoire includes 150,000 to 200,000 distinct CDR3 sequences, 8% to 13% of them detected once, and 35% to 45% sits in the top ten. Germline CDR1 is LNHDA and CDR2 is SQIVND (reference sequence). The CDR3 is 13 residues long. V was clipped by 6 bases and J by 8 bases, with 11 bases between them. This TCR was sampled from a man between 18 and 35 years old who received the YFV17D yellow fever vaccine. Sequenced material: CD8+ T cells sorted from PBMCs, taken 15 days after the yellow fever booster vaccination. The rearrangement uses TRBV19 and TRBJ1-6; D is uncertain. The DNA of the CDR3 is TGTGCCAGTAGCCCAGGAAGTCATTCACCCCTCCACTTT. This codes for CASSPGSHSPLHF.